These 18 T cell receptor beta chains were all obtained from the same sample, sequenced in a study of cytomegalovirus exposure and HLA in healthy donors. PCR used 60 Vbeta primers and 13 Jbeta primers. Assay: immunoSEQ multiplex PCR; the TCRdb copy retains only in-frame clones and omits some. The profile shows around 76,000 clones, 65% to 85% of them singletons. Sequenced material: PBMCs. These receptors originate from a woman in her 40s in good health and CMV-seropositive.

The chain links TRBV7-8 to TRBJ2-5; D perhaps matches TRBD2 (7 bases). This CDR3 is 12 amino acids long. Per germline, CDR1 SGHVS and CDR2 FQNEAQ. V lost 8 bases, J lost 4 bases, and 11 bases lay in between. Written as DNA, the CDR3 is TGTGCCAGCCGGGGGGCGGGAGAGACCCAGTACTTC. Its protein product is CASRGAGETQYF.

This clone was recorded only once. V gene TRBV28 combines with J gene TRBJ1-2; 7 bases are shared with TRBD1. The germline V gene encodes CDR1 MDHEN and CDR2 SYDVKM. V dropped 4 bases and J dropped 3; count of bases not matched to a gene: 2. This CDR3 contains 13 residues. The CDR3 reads CASSWQGDYGYTF. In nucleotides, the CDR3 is TGTGCCAGCAGTTGGCAGGGGGACTATGGCTACACCTTC.

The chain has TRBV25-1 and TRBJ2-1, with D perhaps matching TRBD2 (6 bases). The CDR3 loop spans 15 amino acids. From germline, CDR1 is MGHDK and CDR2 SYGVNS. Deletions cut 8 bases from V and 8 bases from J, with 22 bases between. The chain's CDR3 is CASYLASPSEDEQFF. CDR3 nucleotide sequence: TGTGCCAGCTATCTAGCGTCCCCTTCGGAAGATGAGCAGTTCTTC.

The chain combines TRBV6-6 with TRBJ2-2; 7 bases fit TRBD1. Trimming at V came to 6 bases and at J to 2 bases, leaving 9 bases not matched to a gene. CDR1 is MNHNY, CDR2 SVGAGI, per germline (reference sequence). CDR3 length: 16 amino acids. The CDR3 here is CASSGTGAKNTGELFF. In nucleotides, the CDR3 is TGTGCCAGCAGCGGAACAGGGGCCAAAAACACCGGGGAGCTGTTTTTT.

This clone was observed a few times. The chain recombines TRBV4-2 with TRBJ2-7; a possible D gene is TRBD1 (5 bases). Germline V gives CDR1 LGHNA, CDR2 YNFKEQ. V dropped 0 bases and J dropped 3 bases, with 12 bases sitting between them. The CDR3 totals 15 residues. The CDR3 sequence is CASSQDLGRVYEQYF. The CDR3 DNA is TGTGCCAGCAGCCAAGATCTTGGCAGGGTCTACGAGCAGTACTTC.

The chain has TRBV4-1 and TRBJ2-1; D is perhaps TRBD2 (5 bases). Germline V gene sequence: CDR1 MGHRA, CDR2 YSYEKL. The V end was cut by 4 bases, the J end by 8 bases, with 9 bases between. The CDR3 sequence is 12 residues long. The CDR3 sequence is CASSLKRDEQFF. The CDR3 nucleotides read TGCGCCAGCAGCCTCAAGAGGGATGAGCAGTTCTTC.

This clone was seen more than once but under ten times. CDR3 residues: CASSHDRKNTEAFF. The CDR3 DNA reads TGTGCCAGCTCACATGACAGAAAGAACACTGAAGCTTTCTTT. The V gene is TRBV18, the J gene TRBJ1-1, with D maybe TRBD1 (5 bases). Germline loops: CDR1 KGHSH, CDR2 LQKENI. Deletions cut 4 bases from V and 1 base from J, with 10 bases between. The length of the CDR3 is 14 residues.

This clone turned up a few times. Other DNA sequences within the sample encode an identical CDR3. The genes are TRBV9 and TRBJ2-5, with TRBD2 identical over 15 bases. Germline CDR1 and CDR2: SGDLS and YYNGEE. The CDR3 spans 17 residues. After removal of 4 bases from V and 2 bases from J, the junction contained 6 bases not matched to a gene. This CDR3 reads CASSPGTSGGRQETQYF. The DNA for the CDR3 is TGTGCCAGCAGCCCAGGGACTAGCGGGGGGCGTCAAGAGACCCAGTACTTC.

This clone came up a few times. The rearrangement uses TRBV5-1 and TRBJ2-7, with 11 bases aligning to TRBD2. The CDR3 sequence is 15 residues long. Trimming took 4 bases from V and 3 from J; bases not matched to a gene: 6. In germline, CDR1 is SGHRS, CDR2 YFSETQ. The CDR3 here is CASSVGTSGNYEQYF. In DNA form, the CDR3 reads TGCGCCAGCAGCGTCGGGACTAGCGGAAACTACGAGCAGTACTTC.

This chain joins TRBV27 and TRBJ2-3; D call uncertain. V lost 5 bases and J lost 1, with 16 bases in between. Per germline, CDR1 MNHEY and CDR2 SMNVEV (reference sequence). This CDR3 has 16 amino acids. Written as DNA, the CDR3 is TGTGCCAGCAGTCCCTATACGTTCCCGCGCACAGATACGCAGTATTTT. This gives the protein CASSPYTFPRTDTQYF.

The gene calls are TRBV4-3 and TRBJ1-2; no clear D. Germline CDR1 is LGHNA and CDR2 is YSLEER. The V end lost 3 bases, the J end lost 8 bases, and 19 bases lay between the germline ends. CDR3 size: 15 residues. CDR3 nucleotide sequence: TGCGCCAGCAGCCACCAGGTACAAACCCTCAGAGGCTACACCTTC. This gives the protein CASSHQVQTLRGYTF.

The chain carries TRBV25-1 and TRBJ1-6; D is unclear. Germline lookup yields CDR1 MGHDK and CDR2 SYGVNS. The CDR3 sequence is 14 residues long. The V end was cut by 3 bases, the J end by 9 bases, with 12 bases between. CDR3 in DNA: TGTGCCAGCAGTGAGCGCGGGTGGGGTTCACCCCTCCACTTT. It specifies CASSERGWGSPLHF.

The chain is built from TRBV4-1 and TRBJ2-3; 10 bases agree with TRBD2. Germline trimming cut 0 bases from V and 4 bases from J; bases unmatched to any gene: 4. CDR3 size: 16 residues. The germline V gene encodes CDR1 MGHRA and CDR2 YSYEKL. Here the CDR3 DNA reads TGCGCCAGCAGCCAAGATCCTAGCGGGAGATCAGATACGCAGTATTTT. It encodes CASSQDPSGRSDTQYF.

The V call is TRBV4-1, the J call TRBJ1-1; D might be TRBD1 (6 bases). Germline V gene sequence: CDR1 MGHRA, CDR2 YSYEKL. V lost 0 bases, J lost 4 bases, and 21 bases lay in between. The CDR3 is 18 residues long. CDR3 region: CASSQEILGGARVTEAFF. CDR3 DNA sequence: TGCGCCAGCAGCCAAGAAATTTTAGGGGGGGCGCGGGTCACTGAAGCTTTCTTT.

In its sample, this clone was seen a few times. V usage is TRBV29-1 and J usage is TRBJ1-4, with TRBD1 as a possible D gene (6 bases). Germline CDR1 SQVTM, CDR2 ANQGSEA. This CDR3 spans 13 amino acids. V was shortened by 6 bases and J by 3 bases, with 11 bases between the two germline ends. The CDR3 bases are TGCAGCGTCCCCGGGACACCTAATGAAAAACTGTTTTTT. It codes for CSVPGTPNEKLFF. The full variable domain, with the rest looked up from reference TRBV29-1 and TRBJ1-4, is SAVISQKPSRDICQRGTSLTIQCQVDSQVTMMFWYRQQPGQSLTLIATANQGSEATYESGFVIDKFPISRPNLTFSTLTVSNMSPEDSSIYLCSVPGTPNEKLFFGSGTQLSVL.

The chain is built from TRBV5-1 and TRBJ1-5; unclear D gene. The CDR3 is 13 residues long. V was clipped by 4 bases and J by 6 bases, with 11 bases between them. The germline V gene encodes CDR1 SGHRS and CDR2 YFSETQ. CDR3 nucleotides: TGCGCCAGCAGCGCCTCGGAGGGTCAGCCCCAGCATTTT. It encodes CASSASEGQPQHF.

The chain's CDR3 is CASSSVTVRYEQYF. CDR3 nucleotide sequence: TGTGCCAGCAGCTCAGTGACAGTGCGCTACGAGCAGTACTTC. V and J are TRBV13 and TRBJ2-7; D possibly corresponds to TRBD1 (5 bases). The ends were cut back, 4 bases at V and 3 bases at J, with 13 bases in the middle. Germline assignment: CDR1 PRHDT and CDR2 FYEKMQ (reference sequence). CDR3 length: 14 residues.

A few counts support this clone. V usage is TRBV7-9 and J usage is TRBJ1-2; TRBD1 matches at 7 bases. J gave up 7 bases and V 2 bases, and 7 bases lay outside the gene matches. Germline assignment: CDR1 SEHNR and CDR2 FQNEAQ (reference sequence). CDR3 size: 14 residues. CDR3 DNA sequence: TGTGCCAGCAGCTTATCTAGGACAGGCGGTGGCTACACCTTC. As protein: CASSLSRTGGGYTF.